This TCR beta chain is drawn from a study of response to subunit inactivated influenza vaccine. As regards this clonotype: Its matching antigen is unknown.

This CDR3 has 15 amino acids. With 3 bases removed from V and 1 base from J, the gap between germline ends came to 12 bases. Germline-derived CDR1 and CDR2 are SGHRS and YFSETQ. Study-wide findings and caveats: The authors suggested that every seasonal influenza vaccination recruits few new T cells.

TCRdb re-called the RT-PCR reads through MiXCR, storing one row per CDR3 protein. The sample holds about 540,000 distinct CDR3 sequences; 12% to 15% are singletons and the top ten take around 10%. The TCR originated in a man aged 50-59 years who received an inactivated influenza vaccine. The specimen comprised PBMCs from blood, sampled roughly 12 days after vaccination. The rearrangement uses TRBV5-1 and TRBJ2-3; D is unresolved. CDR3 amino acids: CASSSPSRGTDTQYF. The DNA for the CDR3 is TGCGCCAGCAGCTCTCCATCACGGGGCACAGATACGCAGTATTTT. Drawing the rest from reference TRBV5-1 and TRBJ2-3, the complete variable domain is KAGVTQTPRYLIKTRGQQVTLSCSPISGHRSVSWYQQTPGQGLQFLFEYFSETQRNKGNFPGRFSGRQFSNSRSEMNVSTLELGDSALYLCASSSPSRGTDTQYFGPGTRLTVL.